Listed here are 20 T cell receptor beta chains from one sample, sequenced in a study of identical twins. TCRdb recomputed calls from the 5' RACE reads with MiXCR, one row per CDR3 protein. In the table there are about 570,000 distinct CDR3 sequences, just under 10% of which are singletons. This sample also belongs to another study, concerning yellow fever vaccine responses in identical twins.

Sequencing was carried out using PBMCs. These receptors all stem from a woman aged 18-29 years in good health.

In this sample, this clonotype turned up many times. V gene TRBV28 combines with J gene TRBJ2-7, with 8 bases fitting TRBD2. V gave up 5 bases and J gave up 3 bases; unmatched junction bases: 6. The germline CDR1 and CDR2 sequences are MDHEN and SYDVKM. CDR3 length: 14 amino acids. CDR3 amino acids: CASSGPGLGYEQYF. The CDR3, as DNA: TGTGCCAGCAGTGGTCCGGGACTAGGCTACGAGCAGTACTTC.

The chain joins TRBV6-1 to TRBJ2-3; 7 bases agree with TRBD2. The germline gives CDR1 MNHNS, CDR2 SASEGT. V dropped 9 bases and J dropped 2; count of bases not matched to a gene: 5. The CDR3 runs 13 residues. CDR3 nucleotide sequence: TGTGCCAGGTCGGGGGGACTCACAGATACGCAGTATTTT. Encoded protein: CARSGGLTDTQYF.

This chain links TRBV12-3 or TRBV12-4 with TRBJ2-3; D possibly corresponds to TRBD1 (6 bases). V was trimmed by 6 bases and J by 6 bases, leaving 22 bases between them. This CDR3 has 16 amino acids. In nucleotides, the CDR3 is TGTGCCAGCAGACCCCGGGACACTCAACGGTCGGATACGCAGTATTTT. It codes for CASRPRDTQRSDTQYF.

This clonotype was recorded at least ten times. The chain is built from TRBV7-2 and TRBJ2-7; the D gene could be TRBD1 or TRBD2 (5 bases each). The germline CDR1 and CDR2 sequences are SGHTA and FQGNSA. CDR3 length: 14 residues. V gave up 5 bases and J gave up 2 bases, with 13 bases separating them. CDR3 sequence reads: CASSPRDGPYEQYF. CDR3 nucleotide sequence: TGTGCCAGCAGCCCTCGGGACGGTCCCTACGAGCAGTACTTC. The variable domain in full, with the rest retrieved from reference TRBV7-2 and TRBJ2-7, is GAGVSQSPSNKVTEKGKDVELRCDPISGHTALYWYRQSLGQGLEFLIYFQGNSAPDKSGLPSDRFSAERTGGSVSTLTIQRTQQEDSAVYLCASSPRDGPYEQYFGPGTRLTVT.

This clonotype was counted many times. V usage is TRBV29-1 and J usage is TRBJ2-3, with 9 bases matching TRBD2. V was pared by 8 bases and J by 4 bases, with 25 bases of the junction left unmatched. The CDR3 contains 19 residues. Germline V CDR1 and CDR2: SQVTM, ANQGSEA. The CDR3 is CSTRGGMLAGPLGPDTQYF. For the CDR3, the DNA is TGCAGCACCCGGGGAGGGATGCTAGCGGGACCCCTGGGGCCAGATACGCAGTATTTT.

This clonotype showed up just a few times. CDR3: CSVVGVGTGLNGYTF. Here the CDR3 DNA reads TGCAGCGTTGTAGGTGTAGGGACAGGGCTAAATGGCTACACCTTC. The chain uses TRBV29-1 and TRBJ1-2; 9 positions agree with TRBD1. The germline V gene has CDR1 SQVTM and CDR2 ANQGSEA. This CDR3 contains 15 residues. V lost 4 bases, J lost 6 bases, and 12 bases stayed unmatched. The entire variable domain, with the rest obtained from reference TRBV29-1 and TRBJ1-2, is as follows: SAVISQKPSRDICQRGTSLTIQCQVDSQVTMMFWYRQQPGQSLTLIATANQGSEATYESGFVIDKFPISRPNLTFSTLTVSNMSPEDSSIYLCSVVGVGTGLNGYTFGSGTRLTVV.

The genes are TRBV20-1 and TRBJ2-5; D may correspond to TRBD1 or TRBD2 (5 bases each). The germline gives CDR1 DFQATT, CDR2 SNEGSKA (reference sequence). The V and J ends lost 0 bases and 8 bases respectively, with 16 bases between them. The CDR3 loop spans 14 amino acids. CDR3 in amino acids: CSARDRDGLGTQYF. CDR3 DNA sequence: TGCAGTGCTAGAGATAGGGACGGACTTGGAACCCAGTACTTC.

This clonotype was recorded at least ten times. J is TRBJ2-1 and V is TRBV28, with TRBD2 matching 15 bases. There are 19 residues in the CDR3. The germline V gene has CDR1 MDHEN and CDR2 SYDVKM. V was clipped by 5 bases and J by 6 bases; unmatched bases: 14. CDR3 amino acids: CASSPGLAGGQGFFNEQFF. Here the CDR3 DNA reads TGTGCCAGCAGTCCTGGACTAGCGGGGGGGCAGGGGTTTTTCAATGAGCAGTTCTTC.

This clonotype was found a few times. This chain uses TRBV12-3 or TRBV12-4 with TRBJ1-5, with D perhaps TRBD1 (5 bases). This CDR3 is built from 16 residues. Trimming took 0 bases from V and 2 from J, leaving 11 bases between them. CDR3 in amino acids: CASSLAGDFGNQPQHF. Here the CDR3 DNA reads TGTGCCAGCAGTTTAGCGGGGGATTTCGGCAATCAGCCCCAGCATTTT.

This clonotype was found many times. The chain couples TRBV29-1 to TRBJ1-1; 11 bases map to TRBD1. CDR3 length: 12 amino acids. Looked up from germline, CDR1 is SQVTM and CDR2 is ANQGSEA. V lost 6 bases and J lost 5; bases outside the gene matches: 2. This CDR3 is CSVDRGRTEAFF. The CDR3 nucleotides read TGCAGCGTGGACAGGGGGCGAACTGAAGCTTTCTTT.

This clonotype has ten or more counts. The genes are TRBV9 and TRBJ2-1; D is possibly TRBD2 (5 bases). V lost 0 bases and J lost 4, with 11 bases in between. Per germline, CDR1 SGDLS and CDR2 YYNGEE. CDR3 length: 15 amino acids. The CDR3 loop reads CASSVGTSGYNEQFF. CDR3 sequence (DNA): TGTGCCAGCAGCGTAGGGACTTCTGGGTACAATGAGCAGTTCTTC.

This clonotype was observed many times. V usage is TRBV10-2 and J usage is TRBJ1-1; D is perhaps TRBD1 (5 bases). There are 14 residues in the CDR3. The V end was cut by 6 bases, the J end by 1 base, with 12 bases between. The germline V gene has CDR1 WSHSY and CDR2 SAAADI. The CDR3 DNA is TGCGCCAGCAGAACAGGACCCCAGAACACTGAAGCTTTCTTT. Its translation: CASRTGPQNTEAFF.

This chain links TRBV20-1 with TRBJ1-4; maybe TRBD1 (6 bases). The CDR3 covers 13 residues. Trimming pared 2 bases from V and 7 bases from J, leaving 11 bases between. Looked up from germline, CDR1 is DFQATT and CDR2 is SNEGSKA (reference sequence). The CDR3 DNA sequence: TGCAGTGCTAGATCAGGGGCCGCTGAAAAACTGTTTTTT. It is translated as CSARSGAAEKLFF.

The gene calls are TRBV5-1 and TRBJ2-2; D gene unclear. Germline V gives CDR1 SGHRS, CDR2 YFSETQ. Trimming stripped 0 bases from V and 5 bases from J, with 11 bases between. The CDR3 spans 15 residues. The CDR3 DNA is TGCGCCAGCAGCTTGGATCCACTTAGGACCGGGGAGCTGTTTTTT. Its protein product is CASSLDPLRTGELFF. The full variable domain, in which reference TRBV5-1 and TRBJ2-2 provide the parts outside the CDR3, is KAGVTQTPRYLIKTRGQQVTLSCSPISGHRSVSWYQQTPGQGLQFLFEYFSETQRNKGNFPGRFSGRQFSNSRSEMNVSTLELGDSALYLCASSLDPLRTGELFFGEGSRLTVL.

This clonotype has more than one count but fewer than ten. This chain connects TRBV2 to TRBJ2-3; weak D call: TRBD2 (6 bases). Trimming removed 4 bases at V and 8 bases at J, with 7 bases between. The CDR3 consists of 11 residues. Germline loops: CDR1 SNHLY, CDR2 FYNNEI. In DNA, the CDR3 is TGTGCCAGCAGTGTGGAGGGTACGCAGTATTTT. As protein: CASSVEGTQYF. The whole variable domain, remainder taken from reference TRBV2 and TRBJ2-3, is EPEVTQTPSHQVTQMGQEVILRCVPISNHLYFYWYRQILGQKVEFLVSFYNNEISEKSEIFDDQFSVERPDGSNFTLKIRSTKLEDSAMYFCASSVEGTQYFGPGTRLTVL.

This clonotype showed up many times. The chain links TRBV7-2 to TRBJ2-3; 8 nucleotides line up with TRBD2. The CDR3 consists of 15 residues. J gave up 0 bases and V 3 bases, and 2 bases lay outside the gene matches. Per germline, CDR1 SGHTA and CDR2 FQGNSA. The CDR3 here is CASSFSGISTDTQYF. The CDR3 DNA reads TGTGCCAGCAGCTTTAGCGGGATTAGCACAGATACGCAGTATTTT.

The chain combines TRBV20-1 with TRBJ2-7; 9 bases line up with TRBD1. V lost 1 base and J lost 0; bases outside the gene matches: 4. The V gene's germline CDR1 is DFQATT and CDR2 SNEGSKA (reference sequence). The CDR3 runs to 15 residues. DNA of the CDR3: TGCAGTGCTAGAGGGGGACAGGGTAGCTCCTACGAGCAGTACTTC. As protein: CSARGGQGSSYEQYF.

This clonotype was seen only a few times. V is TRBV2 and J is TRBJ2-4; D ambiguous. V shed 5 bases and J shed 6 bases, with 8 bases lying between them. The CDR3 consists of 12 residues. CDR1 is SNHLY, CDR2 FYNNEI, per germline. The CDR3 protein is CASSRQRNIQYF. DNA for the CDR3: TGTGCCAGCAGTAGGCAGAGAAACATTCAGTACTTC.

The V and J genes are TRBV10-3 and TRBJ2-3, with D possibly being TRBD1 or TRBD2 (6 bases each). The CDR3 contains 14 residues. Germline V lookup: CDR1 ENHRY, CDR2 SYGVKD. V was clipped by 4 bases and J by 5 bases, with 13 bases between them. The CDR3 DNA reads as TGTGCCATCAGTGGGGGGGCCTCTGGAGATACGCAGTATTTT. Protein product: CAISGGASGDTQYF.

The chain has TRBV20-1 and TRBJ2-3; D might be TRBD1 (5 bases). The CDR3 has 11 residues. The V gene's germline CDR1 is DFQATT and CDR2 SNEGSKA (reference sequence). Trimming took off 6 bases at V and 6 bases at J, with 10 bases between the two ends. The CDR3 sequence: CSAHNRDTQYF. CDR3 DNA: TGCAGTGCCCACAACAGGGATACGCAGTATTTT.